The rows below give T cell receptor beta chains drawn from one sample of a study of graft-versus-host responses after intestinal transplantation. Assay: immunoSEQ multiplex PCR; the TCRdb copy retains only in-frame clones and omits some. This sample has some 90,000 clones, with 80% to 95% found just once. No cognate antigen is known for these TCRs. The sample in question was unstimulated CD4+ T cells sorted from spleen or lymph node cells, obtained before intestinal transplant. Receptors were obtained from a human donor who received an intestinal transplant. Each CDR3 is given with its conserved first and last residue. The order of the fields is V gene, J gene, CDR3 protein.

>TRBV5-4|TRBJ2-1
CASSLGGTGVYNEQFF
>TRBV28|TRBJ2-1
CASSLIPSYNEQFF
>TRBV18|TRBJ2-3
CASSKGLAVTDTQYF
>TRBV27|TRBJ2-2
CASSYSSSGAGELFF
>TRBV27|TRBJ1-5
CASSPYQSRTASNQPQHF
>TRBV6-1|TRBJ1-5
CASSVSQNQPQHF
>TRBV6-1|TRBJ1-5
CASSERVGGSNQPQHF
>TRBV2|TRBJ1-3
CASRGDSGNTIYF
>TRBV5-1|TRBJ1-2
CASSFRDRGGYTF
>TRBV7-9|TRBJ2-3
CASSLILAGVADTQYF
>TRBV7-8|TRBJ1-3
CASSLGNAIYF
>TRBV18|TRBJ2-5
CASSPPFRLAGSLETQYF
>TRBV7-2|TRBJ2-7
CASSSTGTFGYEQYF
>TRBV5-5|TRBJ1-5
CASSTRTGDSNQPQHF
>TRBV6-5|TRBJ2-1
CASSYSIGGTYNEQFF
>TRBV5-6|TRBJ1-1
CASSLVRTLNTEAFF
>TRBV9|TRBJ1-1
CASSVAGTTQEAFF
>TRBV7-6|TRBJ2-3
CASSLPRATDTQYF
>TRBV15|TRBJ1-2
CATSTPTGPGYGYTF
>TRBV30|TRBJ1-1
CAWSNFRWTEAFF
>TRBV11-3|TRBJ2-3
CASSLRQASSSDTQYF
>TRBV6-5|TRBJ2-5
CASSYSGFGEETQYF
>TRBV5-1|TRBJ1-2
CASSFGGSNYGYTF
>TRBV19|TRBJ2-3
CASSVGQGTDTQYF
>TRBV15|TRBJ1-5
CATSRDTGQATQPQHF
>TRBV19|TRBJ2-3
CASSIGGHLRGTDTQYF
>TRBV19|TRBJ1-5
CASSMYQMNSNQPQHF
>TRBV6-1|TRBJ2-1
CASSEDRDPYNEQFF
>TRBV28|TRBJ2-1
CASSLLAGGHNEQFF
>TRBV7-2|TRBJ2-1
CASSPSRFLGGDEQFF
>TRBV9|TRBJ2-7
CASSPRLAGAYEQYF
>TRBV7-9|TRBJ2-3
CASSLRNWGDTQYF
>TRBV5-1|TRBJ1-2
CASSPEQGGYGYTF
>TRBV19|TRBJ2-3
CASSSPERTDTQYF
>TRBV7-9|TRBJ2-2
CASSSPNWDRNTGELFF